This entry lists 32 T cell receptor beta chains sequenced from one sample in a study of shared clonotypes between healthy human individuals. Clones were sequenced by immunoSEQ multiplex PCR, and TCRdb holds only the in-frame ones, with some missing. The table records approximately 2.4 million clones, approximately 96% of them present only once. The sample taken for sequencing was naive CD4+ T cells sorted from blood. Subset indicated: CD45RA+ positively selected. The receptor source for this set is a man between 18 and 35 years old in good health.

This chain's CDR3 is CASSHVKGKLFF. The CDR3 DNA reads TGCGCCAGCAGCCACGTCAAGGGAAAACTGTTTTTT. V is TRBV4-1 and J is TRBJ1-4; D is uncertain. This CDR3 comprises 12 residues. The ends were cut back, 3 bases at V and 10 bases at J, with 9 bases in the middle. Germline CDR1 and CDR2: MGHRA and YSYEKL.

This chain links TRBV7-2 with TRBJ2-3; unclear D gene. The V end lost 5 bases, the J end lost 2 bases, and 11 bases lay between the germline ends. CDR1 and CDR2 (germline): SGHTA, FQGNSA. The CDR3 is 14 amino acids. CDR3 loop: CASSLQADTDTQYF. The CDR3, as DNA: TGTGCCAGCAGCCTGCAGGCGGACACAGATACGCAGTATTTT.

The chain combines TRBV15 with TRBJ2-3; 12 nucleotides match TRBD1. The CDR3 spans 19 residues. With V trimmed by 0 bases and J by 3 bases, 10 bases remained unmatched. Germline V gene sequence: CDR1 LNHNV, CDR2 YYDKDF (reference sequence). CDR3 nucleotides: TGTGCCACCAGCAGAGACACCGGGACAGGGGGCGGGGGTACAGATACGCAGTATTTT. This sequence encodes CATSRDTGTGGGGTDTQYF.

To note about this clone: Other DNA sequences of this sample code for an identical CDR3. The chain combines TRBV4-2 with TRBJ2-7, with TRBD1 identical over 7 bases. Looked up from germline, CDR1 is LGHNA and CDR2 is YNFKEQ. V dropped 4 bases and J dropped 6; count of bases not matched to a gene: 3. The CDR3 loop spans 12 amino acids. The CDR3 spells CASSLQGTEQYF. In DNA form, the CDR3 reads TGTGCCAGCAGCCTACAGGGGACCGAGCAGTACTTC.

This chain joins TRBV19 and TRBJ2-7, with D perhaps matching TRBD1 (6 bases). Germline V gene data show CDR1 as LNHDA and CDR2 as SQIVND (reference sequence). The CDR3 sequence is 14 residues long. The ends were cut back, 4 bases at V and 2 bases at J, with 12 bases in the middle. The DNA for the CDR3 is TGTGCCAGTAGTACGATACAGGGTCCCTACGAGCAGTACTTC. It translates to CASSTIQGPYEQYF.

V and J are TRBV14 and TRBJ2-2; the D is unclear. V lost 3 bases and J lost 4, with 9 bases in between. The CDR3 is 14 amino acids. Germline CDR1 is SGHDN and CDR2 is FVKESK. CDR3 in amino acids: CASSQVPGTGELFF. The DNA for the CDR3 is TGTGCCAGCAGCCAGGTTCCGGGCACCGGGGAGCTGTTTTTT.

In DNA, the CDR3 is TGTGCCAGCTCCCCGACTAGCGGAACCTACAATGAGCAGTTCTTC. Its protein is CASSPTSGTYNEQFF. The chain joins TRBV18 to TRBJ2-1, with TRBD2 identical over 9 bases. The CDR3 is 15 amino acids. Germline CDR1 reads KGHSH; CDR2 reads LQKENI. V trimming: 6 bases; J trimming: 2 bases; junction bases outside the gene matches: 5.

The V and J genes are TRBV4-1 and TRBJ1-2; D gene unclear. There are 14 residues in the CDR3. The germline CDR1 and CDR2 sequences are MGHRA and YSYEKL. Trimming pared 6 bases from V and 3 bases from J, leaving 14 bases between. As DNA, the CDR3 is TGCGCCAGCAGGGCTTTAGGGCGCGACTATGGCTACACCTTC. The encoded protein is CASRALGRDYGYTF.

The chain has TRBV27 and TRBJ2-7; D remains unclear. V lost 3 bases to trimming and J lost 4 bases, with 16 bases between them. CDR1 and CDR2 from the germline V gene are MNHEY and SMNVEV (reference sequence). CDR3 length equals 15 residues. CDR3 sequence reads: CASSLGGAAPYEQYF. The CDR3 region has the DNA TGTGCCAGCAGTTTGGGTGGCGCGGCACCGTACGAGCAGTACTTC.

The rearrangement links TRBV11-2 to TRBJ2-6; D not certain. CDR1 is SGHAT and CDR2 is FQNNGV in the germline V gene. V lost 5 bases to trimming and J lost 0 bases, with 11 bases between them. The CDR3 spans 16 residues. The CDR3 DNA reads TGTGCCAGCAGCATCGGTTTGACCTCTGGGGCCAACGTCCTGACTTTC. Amino acids: CASSIGLTSGANVLTF.

The chain combines TRBV5-1 with TRBJ2-1; TRBD2 matches at 11 bases. V dropped 0 bases and J dropped 1; count of bases not matched to a gene: 9. Germline CDR1 and CDR2: SGHRS and YFSETQ. The CDR3 totals 19 residues. This CDR3 is CASSLGLAGGTISYNEQFF. Written as DNA, the CDR3 is TGCGCCAGCAGCTTGGGTCTAGCGGGAGGAACTATTTCCTACAATGAGCAGTTCTTC.

This chain links TRBV10-3 with TRBJ1-6; 7 nucleotides agree with TRBD1. Trimming took 3 bases from V and 10 from J; bases not matched to a gene: 6. The CDR3 runs 14 residues. The V gene's germline CDR1 is ENHRY and CDR2 SYGVKD. CDR3 residues: CAISDSQGISPLHF. CDR3 nucleotide sequence: TGTGCCATCAGTGACTCACAGGGGATATCACCCCTCCACTTT.

The chain is built from TRBV19 and TRBJ1-2; D might be TRBD1 (5 bases). Trimming took off 5 bases at V and 7 bases at J, with 14 bases between the two ends. This CDR3 is 13 amino acids long. The germline gives CDR1 LNHDA, CDR2 SQIVND (reference sequence). In DNA form, the CDR3 reads TGTGCCAGTAGTGCCGGGGGTCCGCTTGGCTACACCTTC. This sequence encodes CASSAGGPLGYTF.

This rearrangement joins TRBV5-1 to TRBJ2-3; 8 positions agree with TRBD1. The ends lost 4 bases at V and 1 base at J; junction bases unmatched: 8. This CDR3 is built from 16 residues. The V gene's germline CDR1 is SGHRS and CDR2 YFSETQ. CDR3 region: CASSPGQGEGTDTQYF. The CDR3, as DNA: TGCGCCAGCAGCCCTGGACAGGGCGAAGGCACAGATACGCAGTATTTT.

As for this clone: Compared with germline, one end of the junction differs, possibly owing to a read error. V is TRBV5-6 and J is TRBJ1-1; no clear D gene. From germline, CDR1 is SGHDT and CDR2 YYEEEE. The CDR3 is 16 amino acids. The CDR3 DNA sequence: TGTGCCAGCAGCCTTATTGGTTTAGGGCTGAACACTGAAACTTTCTTT. Translating it yields CASSLIGLGLNTETFF.

This chain connects TRBV19 to TRBJ2-3; no reliable D call. The germline gives CDR1 LNHDA, CDR2 SQIVND (reference sequence). Deletions cut 5 bases from V and 1 base from J, with 7 bases between. There are 13 residues in the CDR3. CDR3 in DNA: TGTGCCAGTAGTCTGAGACGCACAGATACGCAGTATTTT. Translation gives CASSLRRTDTQYF.

The chain carries TRBV11-2 and TRBJ2-6; D remains unclear. CDR3 length equals 12 residues. Germline V CDR1 and CDR2: SGHAT, FQNNGV. The ends were cut back, 8 bases at V and 4 bases at J, with 6 bases in the middle. The chain's CDR3 is CASGPGANVLTF. The CDR3 DNA follows: TGTGCCAGCGGACCGGGGGCCAACGTCCTGACTTTC.

The chain is built from TRBV6-5 and TRBJ1-4; the match to TRBD1 covers 7 bases. The germline V gene has CDR1 MNHEY and CDR2 SVGAGI. The length of the CDR3 is 15 residues. The trim removed 0 bases at V and 5 bases at J, leaving 3 bases unmatched. CDR3 residues: CASSYSGTANEKLFF. Here the CDR3 DNA reads TGTGCCAGCAGTTACTCGGGGACAGCGAATGAAAAACTGTTTTTT.

This chain joins TRBV6-1 and TRBJ2-7; TRBD1 agrees at 8 bases. CDR1 and CDR2 from the germline V gene are MNHNS and SASEGT. V shed 4 bases and J 3 bases; nucleotides not matched to a gene: 11. The length of the CDR3 is 16 residues. DNA of the CDR3: TGTGCCAGCAGTGGCACCCAGGGGGCGAGCGGCTACGAGCAGTACTTC. Translated, it gives CASSGTQGASGYEQYF.

This chain joins TRBV5-1 and TRBJ2-1, with 9 bases matching TRBD2. Germline lookup yields CDR1 SGHRS and CDR2 YFSETQ. V trimming: 5 bases; J trimming: 0 bases; junction bases outside the gene matches: 6. The CDR3 is made up of 16 amino acids. In DNA form, the CDR3 reads TGCGCCAGCAGGCCTGTAGCGGGGGTCTCCTACAATGAGCAGTTCTTC. This gives the protein CASRPVAGVSYNEQFF. Using reference TRBV5-1 and TRBJ2-1 for the parts outside the CDR3, the full variable domain is KAGVTQTPRYLIKTRGQQVTLSCSPISGHRSVSWYQQTPGQGLQFLFEYFSETQRNKGNFPGRFSGRQFSNSRSEMNVSTLELGDSALYLCASRPVAGVSYNEQFFGPGTRLTVL.

V is TRBV19 and J is TRBJ2-7; 9 bases map to TRBD1. Germline-derived CDR1 and CDR2 are LNHDA and SQIVND (reference sequence). The junction had 6 bases not matched to a gene; V was cut back by 3 bases and J by 3 bases. This CDR3 has 15 amino acids. The CDR3 bases are TGTGCCAGTAGTATTAGGACAGGGGTTCTCTACGAGCAGTACTTC. Protein: CASSIRTGVLYEQYF.

V is TRBV15 and J is TRBJ1-5; unclear D gene. CDR1 is LNHNV and CDR2 is YYDKDF in the germline V gene (reference sequence). V lost 0 bases, J lost 6 bases, and 12 bases lay in between. The CDR3 totals 15 residues. CDR3 in amino acids: CATSRDLGTIQPQHF. CDR3 sequence (DNA): TGTGCCACCAGCAGAGATCTGGGCACGATTCAGCCCCAGCATTTT.

In the case of this clone: Other DNA sequences from this sample encode an identical CDR3 as well. The rearrangement joins TRBV5-4 to TRBJ1-1; TRBD1 matches at 7 bases. The CDR3 runs to 14 residues. V shed 0 bases and J 1 base; nucleotides not matched to a gene: 0. Germline V gene data show CDR1 as SGHNT and CDR2 as YYREEE (reference sequence). CDR3 nucleotides: TGTGCCAGCAGCTTGGCAGGGGGGAACACTGAAGCTTTCTTT. Translation gives CASSLAGGNTEAFF.

This sequence joins TRBV7-2 and TRBJ2-1, with 9 bases aligning to TRBD2. V gave up 1 base and J gave up 9 bases; unmatched junction bases: 4. In germline, CDR1 is SGHTA, CDR2 FQGNSA. The CDR3 covers 14 residues. DNA for the CDR3: TGTGCCAGCAGCTTAGGTAGCGGGAGCGGTGAGCAGTTCTTC. It yields the protein CASSLGSGSGEQFF.

The chain combines TRBV27 with TRBJ2-2; D gene uncertain. CDR1 and CDR2 from the germline V gene are MNHEY and SMNVEV (reference sequence). Trimming stripped 6 bases from V and 0 bases from J, with 8 bases between. The CDR3 totals 14 residues. CDR3 sequence: CASRAGANTGELFF. In nucleotides, the CDR3 is TGTGCCAGCAGGGCAGGCGCGAACACCGGGGAGCTGTTTTTT.

J is TRBJ1-3 and V is TRBV2; D ambiguous. There are 14 residues in the CDR3. Trimming left V 6 bases short and J 0 bases short, with 9 bases between. The germline gives CDR1 SNHLY, CDR2 FYNNEI. The CDR3 region is CASRSGLSGNTIYF. CDR3 bases: TGTGCCAGCAGATCAGGCCTCTCTGGAAACACCATATATTTT.

A word on this clone: At the DNA level, this CDR3 is encoded by other sequences in the same sample as well. The rearrangement links TRBV18 to TRBJ2-1; 9 bases are shared with TRBD1. CDR3 length equals 14 residues. The J segment lost 4 bases and the V segment lost 3 bases, leaving 1 base of the junction unmatched. The germline V gene encodes CDR1 KGHSH and CDR2 LQKENI. The CDR3 region is CASSPGTGYNEQFF. For the CDR3, the DNA is TGTGCCAGCTCACCCGGGACAGGGTACAATGAGCAGTTCTTC.

The chain employs TRBV5-5 and TRBJ2-7; D may be TRBD1 (5 bases). The V gene lost 1 base and the J gene lost 0 bases, with 8 bases spanning the gap. Germline values: CDR1 SGHKS, CDR2 YYEKEE (reference sequence). This CDR3 is built from 14 residues. The CDR3 DNA reads TGTGCCAGCAGCTTGACAGGTAGCTCCTACGAGCAGTACTTC. Its translation is CASSLTGSSYEQYF.

Comment on this clone: Other DNA sequences in this specimen translate into the identical CDR3. The chain is built from TRBV28 and TRBJ2-7, with 7 bases lining up with TRBD2. Germline-derived CDR1 and CDR2 are MDHEN and SYDVKM. The CDR3 contains 14 residues. The junction had 5 bases not matched to a gene; V was cut back by 5 bases and J by 1 base. The CDR3 sequence is CASSPGGWSYEQYF. The CDR3 DNA sequence: TGTGCCAGCAGTCCCGGGGGGTGGTCCTACGAGCAGTACTTC.

This chain links TRBV2 with TRBJ1-2, with D tentatively TRBD1 (5 bases). The V end was cut by 5 bases, the J end by 1 base, with 8 bases between. The length of the CDR3 is 13 residues. Germline lookup yields CDR1 SNHLY and CDR2 FYNNEI. The DNA for the CDR3 is TGTGCCAGCAGTCGGGACGGTAACTATGGCTACACCTTC. This translates into CASSRDGNYGYTF.

The chain is built from TRBV6-5 and TRBJ2-2, with TRBD1 identical over 10 bases. Germline values: CDR1 MNHEY, CDR2 SVGAGI. This CDR3 is built from 15 residues. V gave up 5 bases and J gave up 3 bases; unmatched junction bases: 3. The CDR3 protein is CASSKGTGDTGELFF. The CDR3 DNA reads as TGTGCCAGCAGTAAAGGGACAGGGGACACCGGGGAGCTGTTTTTT.

The CDR3 bases are TGTGCCATGTCGACAGGGGAGGTTTACGAGCAGTACTTC. Translated: CAMSTGEVYEQYF. The chain has TRBV10-3 and TRBJ2-7, with 8 bases identical to TRBD1. The CDR3 covers 13 residues. CDR1 is ENHRY and CDR2 is SYGVKD in the germline V gene. The V segment lost 9 bases and the J segment 4 bases; nucleotides outside the gene matches: 8.